These 4 T cell receptor beta chains share one sample of origin, sequenced in a study of long-term antiretroviral therapy in people with HIV. The authors ran the immunoSEQ assay, v3.0, at survey level. Generated by immunoSEQ multiplex PCR, the TCRdb table keeps only in-frame clones and is missing some. The data show roughly 31,000 clones, with about nine tenths seen just once and under 7.5% held by the top ten. The sample was unsorted PBMCs, taken about 5 years before starting antiretroviral therapy. The receptors derive from a man in his fifties with HIV.

The CDR3 bases are TGTGCCAGCAGTCCTTTAGGGGGCATCAGCACAGATACGCAGTATTTT. As protein: CASSPLGGISTDTQYF. The J gene is TRBJ2-3, the V gene TRBV27; 7 bases are shared with TRBD1. This CDR3 has 16 amino acids. Germline-derived CDR1 and CDR2 are MNHEY and SMNVEV (reference sequence). The V gene end was trimmed by 5 bases and the J gene end by 0 bases; junction bases not matched to a gene: 8.

The CDR3 bases are TGTGCCAGCAGCGTAGCGTCTAGCAACCCCAACAATGAGCAGTTCTTC. This encodes CASSVASSNPNNEQFF. This chain links TRBV9 with TRBJ2-1; tentatively, D is TRBD2 (5 bases). This CDR3 comprises 16 residues. Trimming left V 0 bases short and J 5 bases short, with 15 bases between. Per germline, CDR1 SGDLS and CDR2 YYNGEE.

The chain has TRBV4-3 and TRBJ1-5; D remains ambiguous. The V end was cut by 0 bases, the J end by 5 bases, with 11 bases between. The germline CDR1 and CDR2 sequences are LGHNA and YSLEER. The CDR3 is 15 residues long. The CDR3 spells CASSQDRAGYQPQHF. DNA of the CDR3: TGCGCCAGCAGCCAAGACCGAGCGGGGTATCAGCCCCAGCATTTT.

The V call is TRBV5-1, the J call TRBJ2-6, with 9 bases lining up with TRBD2. This CDR3 has 17 amino acids. Trimming removed 1 base from V and 4 bases from J; junction bases left unmatched: 6. Germline V gives CDR1 SGHRS, CDR2 YFSETQ. CDR3 bases: TGCGCCAGCAGCTTGATAGCGGGAGCGAACGGGGCCAACGTCCTGACTTTC. Residues: CASSLIAGANGANVLTF.